This entry concerns a single T cell receptor beta chain. The CDR3 spans 14 residues. The V gene lost 3 bases and the J gene lost 0 bases, with 11 bases spanning the gap. Looked up from germline, CDR1 is SQVTM and CDR2 is ANQGSEA. From the reads, TCRdb called clonotypes with MiXCR, one entry per CDR3 protein. This sample has about 230,000 distinct CDR3 sequences, with roughly 22% found just once. The data derive from a study of T cell repertoires in cytomegalovirus infection. Study as a whole: Both CMV infection and a matching HLA type were indicated by public TCR beta signatures.

Sequenced sample: CD8+ T cells from PBMCs. This chain joins TRBV29-1 and TRBJ1-2; D not certain. The sequence was obtained from a human donor in good health (CMV status not recorded). Some clones in this sample may be carry-over from other donors' samples. CDR3 in amino acids: CSVEADWSNYGYTF. In DNA form, the CDR3 reads TGCAGCGTTGAGGCGGACTGGTCTAACTATGGCTACACCTTC. Filled out from reference TRBV29-1 and TRBJ1-2, the complete variable domain reads SAVISQKPSRDICQRGTSLTIQCQVDSQVTMMFWYRQQPGQSLTLIATANQGSEATYESGFVIDKFPISRPNLTFSTLTVSNMSPEDSSIYLCSVEADWSNYGYTFGSGTRLTVV.